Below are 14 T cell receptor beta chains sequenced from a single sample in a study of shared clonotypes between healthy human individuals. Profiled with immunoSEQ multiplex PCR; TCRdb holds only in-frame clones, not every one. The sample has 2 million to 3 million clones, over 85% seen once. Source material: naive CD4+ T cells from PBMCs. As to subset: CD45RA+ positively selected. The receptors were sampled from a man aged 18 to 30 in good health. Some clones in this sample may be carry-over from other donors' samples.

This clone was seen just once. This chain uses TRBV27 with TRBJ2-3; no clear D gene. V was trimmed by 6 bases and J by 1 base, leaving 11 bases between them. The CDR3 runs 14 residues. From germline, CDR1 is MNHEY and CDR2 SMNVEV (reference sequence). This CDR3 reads CASRSVQGTDTQYF. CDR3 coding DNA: TGTGCCAGCAGATCCGTGCAGGGCACAGATACGCAGTATTTT.

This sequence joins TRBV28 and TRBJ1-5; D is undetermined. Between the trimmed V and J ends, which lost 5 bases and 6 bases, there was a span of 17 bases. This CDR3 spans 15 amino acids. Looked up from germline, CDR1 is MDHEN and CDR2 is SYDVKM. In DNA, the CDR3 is TGTGCCAGCAGTCCCAGTCGGGTAGAGGGTCAGCCCCAGCATTTT. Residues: CASSPSRVEGQPQHF. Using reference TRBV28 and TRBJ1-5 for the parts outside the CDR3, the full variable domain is DVKVTQSSRYLVKRTGEKVFLECVQDMDHENMFWYRQDPGLGLRLIYFSYDVKMKEKGDIPEGYSVSREKKERFSLILESASTNQTSMYLCASSPSRVEGQPQHFGDGTRLSIL.

The CDR3 is CASSLPGQGAGEQYF. CDR3 nucleotides: TGTGCCAGCAGTCTACCGGGACAGGGGGCGGGTGAGCAGTACTTC. The chain couples TRBV28 to TRBJ2-5; 12 bases map to TRBD1. Per the germline V gene, CDR1 is MDHEN and CDR2 is SYDVKM. V lost 5 bases and J lost 11; bases outside the gene matches: 12. CDR3 length: 15 amino acids.

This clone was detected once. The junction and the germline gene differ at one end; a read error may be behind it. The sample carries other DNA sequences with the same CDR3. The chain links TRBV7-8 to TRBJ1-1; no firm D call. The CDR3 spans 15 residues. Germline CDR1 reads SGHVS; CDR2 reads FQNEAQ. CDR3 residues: CASSLALNGKAEAFF. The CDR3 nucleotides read TGCGCCAGCAGCTTAGCGCTGAATGGAAAGGCTGAAGCTTTCTTT.

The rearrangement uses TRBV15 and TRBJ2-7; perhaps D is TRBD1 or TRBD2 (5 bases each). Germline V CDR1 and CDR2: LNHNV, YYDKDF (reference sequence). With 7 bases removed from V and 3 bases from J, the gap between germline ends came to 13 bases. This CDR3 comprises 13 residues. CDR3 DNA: TGTGCCACCAAAGGGACGGACGGCTACGAGCAGTACTTC. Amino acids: CATKGTDGYEQYF.

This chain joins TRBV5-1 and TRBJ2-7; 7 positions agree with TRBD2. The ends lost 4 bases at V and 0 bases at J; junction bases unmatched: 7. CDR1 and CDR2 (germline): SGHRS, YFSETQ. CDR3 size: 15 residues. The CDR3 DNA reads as TGCGCCAGCAGCAAGACTAGCCGTAGCTCCTACGAGCAGTACTTC. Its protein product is CASSKTSRSSYEQYF. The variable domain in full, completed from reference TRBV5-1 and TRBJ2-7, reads KAGVTQTPRYLIKTRGQQVTLSCSPISGHRSVSWYQQTPGQGLQFLFEYFSETQRNKGNFPGRFSGRQFSNSRSEMNVSTLELGDSALYLCASSKTSRSSYEQYFGPGTRLTVT.

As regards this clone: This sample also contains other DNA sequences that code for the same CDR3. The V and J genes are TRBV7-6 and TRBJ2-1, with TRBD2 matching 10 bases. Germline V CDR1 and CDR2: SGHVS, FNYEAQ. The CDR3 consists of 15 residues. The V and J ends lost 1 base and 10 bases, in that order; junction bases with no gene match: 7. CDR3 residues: CASSLEAGGPGEQFF. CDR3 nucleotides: TGTGCCAGCAGCTTAGAAGCGGGAGGGCCGGGGGAGCAGTTCTTC. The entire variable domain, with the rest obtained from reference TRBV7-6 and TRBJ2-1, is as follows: GAGVSQSPRYKVTKRGQDVALRCDPISGHVSLYWYRQALGQGPEFLTYFNYEAQQDKSGLPNDRFSAERPEGSISTLTIQRTEQRDSAMYRCASSLEAGGPGEQFFGPGTRLTVL.

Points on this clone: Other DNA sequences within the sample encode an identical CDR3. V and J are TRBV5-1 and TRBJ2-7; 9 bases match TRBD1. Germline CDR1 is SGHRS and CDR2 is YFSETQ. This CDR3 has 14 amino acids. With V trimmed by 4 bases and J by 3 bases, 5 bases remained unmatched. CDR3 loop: CASSVRDRDYEQYF. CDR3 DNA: TGCGCCAGCAGCGTCCGGGACAGGGACTACGAGCAGTACTTC.

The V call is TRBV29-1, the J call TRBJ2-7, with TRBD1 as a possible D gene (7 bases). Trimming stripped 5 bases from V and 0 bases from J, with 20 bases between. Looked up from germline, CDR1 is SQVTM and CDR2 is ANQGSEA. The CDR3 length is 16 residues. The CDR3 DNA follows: TGCAGCGTTAGGGGTTTTTGGCGGGACAGCTCCTACGAGCAGTACTTC. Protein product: CSVRGFWRDSSYEQYF.

Here the CDR3 reads CASSSSGGRGVDTQYF. The CDR3 coding sequence is TGTGCCAGCAGCTCCAGCGGGGGCAGGGGAGTGGATACGCAGTATTTT. The rearrangement uses TRBV7-6 and TRBJ2-3, with 8 bases that match TRBD2. Germline assignment: CDR1 SGHVS and CDR2 FNYEAQ. The CDR3 totals 16 residues. V trimming: 4 bases; J trimming: 6 bases; junction bases outside the gene matches: 12.

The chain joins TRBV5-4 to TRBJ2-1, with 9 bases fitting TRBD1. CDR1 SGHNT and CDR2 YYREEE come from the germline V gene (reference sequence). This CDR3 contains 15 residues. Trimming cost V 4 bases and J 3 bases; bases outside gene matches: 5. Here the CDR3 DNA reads TGTGCCAGCAGCCCGGGACAGGGATTCTACAATGAGCAGTTCTTC. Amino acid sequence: CASSPGQGFYNEQFF.

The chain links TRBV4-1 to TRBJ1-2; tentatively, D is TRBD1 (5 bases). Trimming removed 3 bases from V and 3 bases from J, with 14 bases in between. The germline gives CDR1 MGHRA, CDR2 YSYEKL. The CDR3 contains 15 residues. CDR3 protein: CASSHLSRGDYGYTF. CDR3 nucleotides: TGCGCCAGCAGCCACCTGTCACGGGGGGACTATGGCTACACCTTC.

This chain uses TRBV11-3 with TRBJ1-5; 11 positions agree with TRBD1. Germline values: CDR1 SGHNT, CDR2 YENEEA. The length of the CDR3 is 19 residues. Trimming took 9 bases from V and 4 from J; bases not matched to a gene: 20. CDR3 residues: CASSLLMTGTGGPNQPQHF. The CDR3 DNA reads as TGTGCCAGTTCCCTCCTTATGACTGGGACAGGGGGACCGAATCAGCCCCAGCATTTT.

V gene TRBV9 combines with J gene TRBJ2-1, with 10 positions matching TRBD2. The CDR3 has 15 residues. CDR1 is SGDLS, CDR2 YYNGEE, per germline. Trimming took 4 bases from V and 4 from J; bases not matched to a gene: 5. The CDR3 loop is CASSLTSGMYNEQFF. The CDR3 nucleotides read TGTGCCAGCAGCTTAACTAGCGGGATGTACAATGAGCAGTTCTTC.